This is a list of T cell receptor beta chains from one sample in a study of blood T cell repertoires in COVID-19. This table comes from immunoSEQ multiplex PCR, and its TCRdb copy is limited to in-frame clones, with some not included. This sample has roughly 300,000 clones, with around 86% found just once. What was sequenced was PBMCs or T cells enriched from blood (not recorded which). The receptor set was obtained from a young man who had recovered from COVID-19. The CDR3 runs from the conserved cysteine through the conserved F or W. Each record gives: CDR3 length, D gene, J gene, V gene, clone size, CDR3 protein, CDR3 DNA. A D gene is named only where the DNA matches it firmly. Clone size is shown for a subset of rows, as once, few, many or a class of expanded clone.

length: 12
D: NA
J: TRBJ1-1
V: TRBV27
size: NA
CDR3: CASSFLGAEAFF
DNA: TGTGCCAGCAGTTTTTTGGGCGCTGAAGCTTTCTTT

length: 16
D: TRBD2
J: TRBJ2-5
V: TRBV7-2
size: NA
CDR3: CASSLDRAGGAETQYF
DNA: TGTGCCAGCAGCTTAGATCGAGCGGGAGGGGCGGAGACCCAGTACTTC

length: 16
D: TRBD2
J: TRBJ2-5
V: TRBV4-1
size: NA
CDR3: CASSQDLGLAGETQYF
DNA: TGCGCCAGCAGCCAAGACCTGGGACTAGCAGGAGAGACCCAGTACTTC

length: 13
D: NA
J: TRBJ1-2
V: TRBV6-5
size: NA
CDR3: CASSPGGLYGYTF
DNA: TGTGCCAGCAGCCCCGGGGGGCTTTATGGCTACACCTTC

length: 12
D: TRBD1
J: TRBJ1-2
V: TRBV11-2
size: few
CDR3: CASRQGAYGYTF
DNA: TGTGCCAGCAGGCAGGGGGCGTATGGCTACACCTTC

length: 13
D: NA
J: TRBJ2-5
V: TRBV4-2
size: NA
CDR3: CASSQDRGETQYF
DNA: TGTGCCAGCAGCCAAGATCGCGGGGAGACCCAGTACTTC

length: 14
D: NA
J: TRBJ2-3
V: TRBV5-1
size: NA
CDR3: CASSSQGSTDTQYF
DNA: TGCGCCAGCTCCAGTCAGGGTTCCACAGATACGCAGTATTTT

length: 15
D: NA
J: TRBJ1-5
V: TRBV6-1
size: NA
CDR3: CASSEQPGSNQPQHF
DNA: TGTGCCAGCAGTGAACAGCCAGGTAGCAATCAGCCCCAGCATTTT

length: 13
D: NA
J: TRBJ2-3
V: TRBV6-5
size: NA
CDR3: CASSPAAADTQYF
DNA: TGTGCCAGCAGTCCCGCCGCGGCAGATACGCAGTATTTT

length: 16
D: NA
J: TRBJ2-7
V: TRBV4-1
size: NA
CDR3: CASSQKAGQVREEQYF
DNA: TGCGCCAGCAGCCAAAAAGCGGGACAGGTGAGGGAAGAGCAGTACTTC

length: 15
D: TRBD2
J: TRBJ2-1
V: TRBV6-5
size: NA
CDR3: CASSSGLAGPNEQFF
DNA: TGTGCCAGCAGCTCGGGACTAGCGGGGCCCAATGAGCAGTTCTTC

length: 16
D: NA
J: TRBJ1-1
V: TRBV10-3
size: NA
CDR3: CAISPRRGQLHTEAFF
DNA: TGTGCCATCAGTCCCCGGAGAGGACAGCTTCACACTGAAGCTTTCTTT

length: 13
D: NA
J: TRBJ2-7
V: TRBV6-5
size: NA
CDR3: CASSYPQGNEQYF
DNA: TGTGCCAGCAGTTACCCTCAGGGGAACGAGCAGTACTTC

length: 13
D: NA
J: TRBJ1-4
V: TRBV5-5
size: NA
CDR3: CASSPHSIEKLFF
DNA: TGTGCCAGCAGTCCCCACAGTATTGAAAAACTGTTTTTT

length: 14
D: TRBD2
J: TRBJ2-1
V: TRBV7-9
size: NA
CDR3: CASSHGTSLNEQFF
DNA: TGTGCCAGCAGCCATGGGACTAGTCTCAATGAGCAGTTCTTC

length: 14
D: TRBD1
J: TRBJ1-1
V: TRBV12-5
size: NA
CDR3: CASASPGTGGEAFF
DNA: TGTGCTAGTGCAAGTCCCGGGACAGGGGGCGAAGCTTTCTTT

length: 13
D: NA
J: TRBJ2-5
V: TRBV18
size: NA
CDR3: CASSRQVQETQYF
DNA: TGTGCCAGCTCACGCCAGGTGCAAGAGACCCAGTACTTC

length: 15
D: NA
J: TRBJ1-1
V: TRBV11-2
size: few
CDR3: CASRPISTRDTEAFF
DNA: TGTGCCAGCAGACCTATCTCCACCAGGGACACTGAAGCTTTCTTT

length: 13
D: TRBD2
J: TRBJ2-1
V: TRBV18
size: NA
CDR3: CASSFPGGNEQFF
DNA: TGTGCCAGCTCATTTCCGGGGGGCAATGAGCAGTTCTTC

length: 14
D: NA
J: TRBJ1-2
V: TRBV11-2
size: NA
CDR3: CASSLDPGWYGYTF
DNA: TGTGCCAGCAGCTTAGACCCAGGGTGGTATGGCTACACCTTC

length: 13
D: NA
J: TRBJ1-2
V: TRBV11-2
size: NA
CDR3: CASSPSRVGGYTF
DNA: TGTGCCAGCAGCCCGTCCAGGGTCGGGGGCTACACCTTC

length: 13
D: NA
J: TRBJ1-5
V: TRBV6-5
size: few
CDR3: CASSYEGGQPQHF
DNA: TGTGCCAGCAGTTACGAGGGAGGCCAGCCCCAGCATTTT

length: 14
D: NA
J: TRBJ1-5
V: TRBV5-1
size: NA
CDR3: CASSREGDGQPQHF
DNA: TGCGCCAGCTCCAGGGAGGGGGACGGTCAGCCCCAGCATTTT

length: 14
D: NA
J: TRBJ1-5
V: TRBV3-1/TRBV3-2
size: NA
CDR3: CASSQAVDFWPQHF
DNA: TGTGCCAGCAGCCAAGCGGTGGACTTTTGGCCCCAGCATTTT

length: 18
D: TRBD2
J: TRBJ2-1
V: TRBV7-2
size: NA
CDR3: CASSLVPLGLAGAGEQFF
DNA: TGTGCCAGCAGCTTAGTCCCACTGGGGCTAGCGGGAGCGGGTGAGCAGTTCTTC

length: 15
D: NA
J: TRBJ2-5
V: TRBV28
size: NA
CDR3: CASILGDSRGETQYF
DNA: NA

length: 11
D: NA
J: TRBJ1-2
V: TRBV2
size: NA
CDR3: CASSDRLGYTF
DNA: TGTGCCAGCAGTGATCGTCTTGGCTACACCTTC

length: 17
D: NA
J: TRBJ2-3
V: TRBV12-1
size: NA
CDR3: CASSVSSWAGRTDTQYF
DNA: TGTGCCAGCAGCGTGAGTTCATGGGCAGGGCGAACAGATACGCAGTATTTT

length: 16
D: NA
J: TRBJ1-3
V: TRBV28
size: NA
CDR3: CASSLLLSFSGNTIYF
DNA: TGTGCCAGCAGTTTACTCCTCAGTTTCTCTGGAAACACCATATATTTT

length: 12
D: NA
J: TRBJ2-3
V: TRBV6-5
size: few
CDR3: CASRTVTDTQYF
DNA: TGTGCCAGCCGGACTGTGACAGATACGCAGTATTTT

length: 14
D: TRBD2
J: TRBJ2-2
V: TRBV5-1
size: NA
CDR3: CASSSSGLGGELFF
DNA: TGCGCCAGCAGCTCTAGCGGGTTAGGCGGGGAGCTGTTTTTT